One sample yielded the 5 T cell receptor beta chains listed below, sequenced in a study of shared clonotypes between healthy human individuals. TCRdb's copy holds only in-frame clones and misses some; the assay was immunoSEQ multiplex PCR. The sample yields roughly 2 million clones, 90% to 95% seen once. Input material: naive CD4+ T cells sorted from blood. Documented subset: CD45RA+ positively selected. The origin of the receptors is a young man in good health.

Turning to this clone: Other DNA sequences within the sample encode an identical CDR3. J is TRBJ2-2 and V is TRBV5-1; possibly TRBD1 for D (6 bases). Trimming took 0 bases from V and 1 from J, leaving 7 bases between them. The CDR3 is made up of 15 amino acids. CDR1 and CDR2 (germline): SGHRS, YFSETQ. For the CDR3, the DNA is TGCGCCAGCAGCTTGGTACAGGGGAACACCGGGGAGCTGTTTTTT. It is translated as CASSLVQGNTGELFF.

CDR3 nucleotides: TGTGCCAGCAGCACTGGCGGCAGGTCCACCTACGAGCAGTACTTC. Encoded protein: CASSTGGRSTYEQYF. This rearrangement joins TRBV5-6 to TRBJ2-7; D gene ambiguous. The length of the CDR3 is 15 residues. V was clipped by 4 bases and J by 2 bases, with 16 bases between them. Per germline, CDR1 SGHDT and CDR2 YYEEEE.

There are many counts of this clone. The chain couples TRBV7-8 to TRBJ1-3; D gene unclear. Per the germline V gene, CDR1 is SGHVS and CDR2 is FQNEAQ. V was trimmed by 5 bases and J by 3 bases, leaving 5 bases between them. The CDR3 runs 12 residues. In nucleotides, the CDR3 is TGTGCCAGCAGCCGAGGTGGAAACACCATATATTTT. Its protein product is CASSRGGNTIYF.

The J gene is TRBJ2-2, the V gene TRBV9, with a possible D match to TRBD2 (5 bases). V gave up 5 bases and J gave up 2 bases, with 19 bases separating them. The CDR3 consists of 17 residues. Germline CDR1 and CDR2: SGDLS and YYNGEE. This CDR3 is CASSDPGVARNTGELFF. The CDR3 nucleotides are TGTGCCAGCAGTGATCCCGGGGTAGCGCGTAACACCGGGGAGCTGTTTTTT.

CDR3 in DNA: TGCGCCAGCACCCTAAGTCAACCGCCAGATACGCAGTATTTT. Protein sequence: CASTLSQPPDTQYF. The V call is TRBV5-1, the J call TRBJ2-3; D ambiguous. The germline V gene encodes CDR1 SGHRS and CDR2 YFSETQ. V was clipped by 6 bases and J by 4 bases, with 15 bases between them. This CDR3 has 14 residues.